Following are 12 T cell receptor beta chains from one sample sequenced in a study of blood T cell repertoires in COVID-19. Some clones are missing from TCRdb's copy, which holds only in-frame ones; the method was immunoSEQ multiplex PCR. The sample has 170,000 or so clones, approximately 86% seen once. Material: peripheral blood. The receptors were gathered from a man aged 45 to 65 with active or convalescent COVID-19.

The table lists this clone with a count of one. The genes are TRBV29-1 and TRBJ1-5; 7 bases line up with TRBD1. The CDR3 has 13 amino acids. The germline CDR1 and CDR2 sequences are SQVTM and ANQGSEA. V shed 1 base and J 5 bases; nucleotides not matched to a gene: 2. The CDR3 nucleotides read TGCAGCGTTGAAGGGCAGGGGGATCAGCCCCAGCATTTT. Protein product: CSVEGQGDQPQHF.

The chain uses TRBV28 and TRBJ2-2, with D uncertain. The CDR3 runs to 15 residues. Germline V gene sequence: CDR1 MDHEN, CDR2 SYDVKM. V was pared by 7 bases and J by 1 base, with 13 bases between. CDR3 sequence reads: CASNQNTMNTGELFF. The CDR3 region has the DNA TGTGCCAGCAATCAGAATACTATGAACACCGGGGAGCTGTTTTTT.

The gene calls are TRBV3-1 (or the pseudogene TRBV3-2) and TRBJ2-7; TRBD2 aligns across 7 bases. CDR1 is LGHDT, CDR2 YNNKEL, per germline (reference sequence). The length of the CDR3 is 13 residues. With 1 base clipped from V and 6 bases from J, the junction kept 3 bases outside the gene matches. The CDR3 DNA sequence: TGTGCCAGCAGCCAAGGCTTAGCGGGCGAGCAGTACTTC. Translating gives CASSQGLAGEQYF.

Remarks on this clone: At one of its ends the junction is not consistent with the germline gene, which may arise from a read error. The chain is built from TRBV27 and TRBJ1-2; no firm D call. Looked up from germline, CDR1 is MNHEY and CDR2 is SMNVEV (reference sequence). This CDR3 spans 13 amino acids. CDR3 sequence: CASSLWADSGFTF. CDR3 nucleotide sequence: TGTGCCAGCAGTTTATGGGCCGATTCTGGCTTCACCTTC.

V usage is TRBV7-8 and J usage is TRBJ1-1; TRBD1 is a possible D gene (6 bases). CDR3 length: 15 residues. The V and J ends lost 2 bases and 1 base respectively, with 11 bases between them. CDR1 is SGHVS and CDR2 is FQNEAQ in the germline V gene. The CDR3 protein is CASSLLGTRNTEAFF. The DNA of the CDR3 is TGTGCCAGCAGCTTACTAGGGACACGGAACACTGAAGCTTTCTTT.

V gene TRBV5-8 combines with J gene TRBJ1-5, with 7 bases lining up with TRBD1. V lost 1 base and J lost 0; bases outside the gene matches: 4. Germline lookup yields CDR1 SGHTS and CDR2 YDEGEE. The length of the CDR3 is 16 residues. The CDR3 sequence is CASSLWTGDSNQPQHF. The CDR3 DNA is TGTGCCAGCAGCTTGTGGACAGGTGATAGCAATCAGCCCCAGCATTTT. The entire variable domain, with the rest obtained from reference TRBV5-8 and TRBJ1-5, is as follows: EAGVTQSPTHLIKTRGQQATLRCSPISGHTSVYWYQQALGLGLQFLLWYDEGEERNRGNFPPRFSGRQFPNYSSELNVNALELEDSALYLCASSLWTGDSNQPQHFGDGTRLSIL.

This rearrangement joins TRBV6-5 to TRBJ1-3; D perhaps matches TRBD1 (5 bases). V lost 5 bases and J lost 0, with 11 bases in between. The CDR3 contains 15 residues. Germline V lookup: CDR1 MNHEY, CDR2 SVGAGI. The CDR3 nucleotides are TGTGCCAGCAGTCTCCGGGGGGGCTCTGGAAACACCATATATTTT. Its translation is CASSLRGGSGNTIYF.

The chain employs TRBV27 and TRBJ1-1; D gene uncertain. Per germline, CDR1 MNHEY and CDR2 SMNVEV (reference sequence). Trimming took 9 bases from V and 1 from J, leaving 9 bases between them. The CDR3 contains 12 residues. CDR3 DNA sequence: TGTGCCAGTCGACATGAGAACACTGAAGCTTTCTTT. Translation gives CASRHENTEAFF.

The chain has TRBV6-5 and TRBJ1-5; D is possibly TRBD1 (6 bases). Trimming took 6 bases from V and 2 from J, leaving 11 bases between them. This CDR3 is 14 amino acids long. The germline gives CDR1 MNHEY, CDR2 SVGAGI. The CDR3 is CASRPPGGNQPQHF. CDR3 DNA sequence: TGTGCCAGCAGACCACCAGGGGGCAATCAGCCCCAGCATTTT.

In nucleotides, the CDR3 is TGTGCCACGGAACGGGGGGATACGCAGTATTTT. The encoded protein is CATERGDTQYF. The V and J genes are TRBV24-1 and TRBJ2-3, with a tentative D call TRBD2 (6 bases). Germline lookup yields CDR1 KGHDR and CDR2 SFDVKD. The V end was cut by 10 bases, the J end by 6 bases, with 10 bases between. This CDR3 is 11 amino acids long.

The V gene is TRBV27, the J gene TRBJ2-7; the D gene is possibly TRBD2 (7 bases). Germline V gene sequence: CDR1 MNHEY, CDR2 SMNVEV (reference sequence). The ends were cut back, 0 bases at V and 0 bases at J, with 15 bases in the middle. This CDR3 region has 17 residues. CDR3 nucleotides: TGTGCCAGCAGTTTATCAGGCACGGGGGGCTACTCCTACGAGCAGTACTTC. This encodes CASSLSGTGGYSYEQYF.

The chain joins TRBV19 to TRBJ2-4, with D maybe TRBD1 (8 bases). The germline V and J ends were trimmed by 3 bases and 1 base, with 19 bases remaining between them. Germline V lookup: CDR1 LNHDA, CDR2 SQIVND (reference sequence). The CDR3 contains 18 residues. CDR3 in DNA: TGTGCCAGTAGTATCCTAACAGCGGGACAGGCTGCCAAAAACATTCAGTACTTC. Translating gives CASSILTAGQAAKNIQYF.